This passage covers 21 T cell receptor beta chains from one sample sequenced in a study of blood T cell repertoires in COVID-19 (dated by TCRdb to the early 2020s). Receptor amplification or capture employed the immunoSEQ multiplex PCR assay. The table was pulled from immuneACCESS by TCRdb, which kept in-frame rearrangements only. Such tables lose some clones; where checked, under half of the loss comes from unresolved V genes, and the rest has no known cause. In this sample the table shows around 460,000 clones, 70% to 90% of which occur a single time. The ten biggest clones cover roughly 0.87% of the sample. Source material: peripheral blood. Receptors were obtained from a man younger than 30 with COVID-19, enrolled during active disease.

J is TRBJ2-7 and V is TRBV20-1; 7 nucleotides line up with TRBD2. The CDR3 has 11 amino acids. With 6 bases clipped from V and 3 bases from J, the junction kept 2 bases outside the gene matches. Per the germline V gene, CDR1 is DFQATT and CDR2 is SNEGSKA (reference sequence). The DNA for the CDR3 is TGCAGTGCCCGCGGGAGCTACGAGCAGTACTTC. It encodes CSARGSYEQYF.

This rearrangement joins TRBV27 to TRBJ1-5; a possible D gene is TRBD1 (6 bases). Deletions cut 5 bases from V and 2 bases from J, with 16 bases between. The V gene's germline CDR1 is MNHEY and CDR2 SMNVEV (reference sequence). CDR3 length: 16 amino acids. Here the CDR3 reads CASSPQGKGRNQPQHF. The CDR3 bases are TGTGCCAGCAGTCCCCAGGGGAAGGGTCGCAATCAGCCCCAGCATTTT.

The chain joins TRBV5-5 to TRBJ2-1, with 9 positions matching TRBD2. With 3 bases clipped from V and 7 bases from J, the junction kept 8 bases outside the gene matches. From germline, CDR1 is SGHKS and CDR2 YYEKEE (reference sequence). The length of the CDR3 is 15 residues. DNA of the CDR3: TGTGCCAGCAGCTCCCAGGCGGGAGGGCCGAATGAGCAGTTCTTC. This codes for CASSSQAGGPNEQFF.

The rearrangement uses TRBV6-5 and TRBJ2-3, with 9 nucleotides matching TRBD1. V lost 4 bases, J lost 3 bases, and 2 bases stayed unmatched. The CDR3 spans 14 residues. Germline loops: CDR1 MNHEY, CDR2 SVGAGI. CDR3 nucleotide sequence: TGTGCCAGCAGTTTGGGACAGGGAACAGATACGCAGTATTTT. This translates into CASSLGQGTDTQYF.

The chain has TRBV7-9 and TRBJ2-1; 10 nucleotides match TRBD2. J gave up 9 bases and V 1 base, and 6 bases lay outside the gene matches. Germline V gene lookup returns CDR1 SEHNR and CDR2 FQNEAQ (reference sequence). This CDR3 is built from 15 residues. The CDR3 DNA reads TGTGCCAGCAGCTTAGGGAGCGGGAGGGCCACTGAGCAGTTCTTC. As protein: CASSLGSGRATEQFF.

The chain employs TRBV7-9 and TRBJ2-2; TRBD1 is a possible D gene (6 bases). Germline CDR1 is SEHNR and CDR2 is FQNEAQ (reference sequence). Trimming left V 9 bases short and J 4 bases short, with 12 bases between. This CDR3 is built from 13 residues. This CDR3 reads CASPGRGTGELFF. As DNA, the CDR3 is TGTGCCAGTCCAGGCAGGGGCACCGGGGAGCTGTTTTTT. Full variable domain (outside the CDR3, taken from reference TRBV7-9 and TRBJ2-2): DTGVSQNPRHKITKRGQNVTFRCDPISEHNRLYWYRQTLGQGPEFLTYFQNEAQLEKSRLLSDRFSAERPKGSFSTLEIQRTEQGDSAMYLCASPGRGTGELFFGEGSRLTVL.

This clone came up once. The chain carries TRBV13 and TRBJ1-1, with D perhaps matching TRBD1 (6 bases). The CDR3 runs 14 residues. V lost 5 bases and J lost 1, with 11 bases in between. Germline loops: CDR1 PRHDT, CDR2 FYEKMQ (reference sequence). Here the CDR3 DNA reads TGTGCCAGCAGCCTCGGACAGCCGAACACTGAAGCTTTCTTT. It encodes CASSLGQPNTEAFF.

This chain joins TRBV6-5 and TRBJ1-2; TRBD1 agrees at 7 bases. The V segment lost 5 bases and the J segment 0 bases; nucleotides outside the gene matches: 6. The CDR3 contains 15 residues. CDR1 is MNHEY and CDR2 is SVGAGI in the germline V gene. The CDR3 nucleotides are TGTGCCAGCAGTAGCACAGGGGTCCCTAACTATGGCTACACCTTC. Translation: CASSSTGVPNYGYTF.

The chain has TRBV4-2 and TRBJ2-7; D is undetermined. Germline CDR1 is LGHNA and CDR2 is YNFKEQ. The V end lost 0 bases, the J end lost 2 bases, and 17 bases lay between the germline ends. This CDR3 is built from 17 residues. The CDR3 region has the DNA TGTGCCAGCAGCCAAGAGGTCCCCGCTACGTCTGCCTACGAGCAGTACTTC. This codes for CASSQEVPATSAYEQYF.

The chain carries TRBV6-5 and TRBJ1-2; 11 positions agree with TRBD1. The CDR3 runs to 14 residues. V trimming: 5 bases; J trimming: 6 bases; junction bases outside the gene matches: 5. Germline V gives CDR1 MNHEY, CDR2 SVGAGI. In nucleotides, the CDR3 is TGTGCCAGCAGTCGGGACAGGGGGAGGAATGGCTACACCTTC. This gives the protein CASSRDRGRNGYTF.

The gene calls are TRBV5-8 and TRBJ1-1; perhaps TRBD1 as D (6 bases). CDR1 is SGHTS, CDR2 YDEGEE, per germline. The germline V and J ends were trimmed by 0 bases and 1 base, with 13 bases remaining between them. This CDR3 region has 16 residues. CDR3 bases: TGTGCCAGCAGCTTGGGTTCGGGGGGGCGGAACACTGAAGCTTTCTTT. This gives the protein CASSLGSGGRNTEAFF.

The V gene is TRBV10-3, the J gene TRBJ1-2; D is unclear. The ends were cut back, 0 bases at V and 3 bases at J, with 11 bases in the middle. Germline V gives CDR1 ENHRY, CDR2 SYGVKD. The CDR3 has 15 residues. CDR3 nucleotides: TGTGCCATCAGTGAGTCCGGGTCTGATGACTATGGCTACACCTTC. Translating gives CAISESGSDDYGYTF.

The rearrangement links TRBV10-1 to TRBJ2-7, with D tentatively TRBD2 (5 bases). Germline values: CDR1 WNHNN, CDR2 SYGVQD (reference sequence). CDR3 length equals 14 residues. Trimming left V 4 bases short and J 0 bases short, with 10 bases between. CDR3 in amino acids: CASSASTSSYEQYF. The DNA of the CDR3 is TGCGCCAGCAGTGCTTCAACTAGCTCCTACGAGCAGTACTTC.

This clone has only a few counts. This sequence joins TRBV7-9 and TRBJ2-7, with D unresolved. Looked up from germline, CDR1 is SEHNR and CDR2 is FQNEAQ (reference sequence). The CDR3 consists of 12 residues. V lost 4 bases to trimming and J lost 4 bases, with 8 bases between them. This CDR3 reads CASSSTRYEQYF. CDR3 DNA sequence: TGTGCCAGCAGCTCGACAAGATACGAGCAGTACTTC.

This clone was seen repeatedly, ten times or more. The chain uses TRBV6-4 and TRBJ2-1, with D possibly being TRBD1 (8 bases). Germline V gene lookup returns CDR1 MRHNA and CDR2 SNTAGT. The CDR3 consists of 16 residues. V shed 2 bases and J shed 7 bases, with 18 bases lying between them. CDR3 amino acids: CASSDEGGTGENEQFF. In DNA, the CDR3 is TGTGCCAGCAGTGACGAGGGGGGGACAGGAGAAAATGAGCAGTTCTTC.

This sequence joins TRBV2 and TRBJ2-7, with 8 positions matching TRBD1. The CDR3 has 14 amino acids. Germline trimming cut 7 bases from V and 2 bases from J; bases unmatched to any gene: 7. Germline CDR1 and CDR2: SNHLY and FYNNEI. The CDR3 DNA sequence: TGTGCCAGCACCGTCGACAGGGGACCCTACGAGCAGTACTTC. Amino acids: CASTVDRGPYEQYF.

CDR3 DNA sequence: TGTGCCAGCAGCCCCGGGACAGGGAGTACCGGGGAGCTGTTTTTT. This translates into CASSPGTGSTGELFF. The chain uses TRBV11-2 and TRBJ2-2; 9 bases agree with TRBD1. Germline loops: CDR1 SGHAT, CDR2 FQNNGV. There are 15 residues in the CDR3. V gave up 5 bases and J gave up 5 bases; unmatched junction bases: 6. The complete variable domain, with remaining parts taken from reference TRBV11-2 and TRBJ2-2, reads EAGVAQSPRYKIIEKRQSVAFWCNPISGHATLYWYQQILGQGPKLLIQFQNNGVVDDSQLPKDRFSAERLKGVDSTLKIQPAKLEDSAVYLCASSPGTGSTGELFFGEGSRLTVL.

The J gene is TRBJ1-1, the V gene TRBV18, with TRBD1 as a possible D gene (5 bases). Germline values: CDR1 KGHSH, CDR2 LQKENI. Between the trimmed V and J ends, which lost 4 bases and 4 bases, there was a span of 19 bases. The CDR3 runs 16 residues. The CDR3 DNA is TGTGCCAGCTCACAGGGGACTTTGGGTCGGGTCACTGAAGCTTTCTTT. This sequence encodes CASSQGTLGRVTEAFF.

This clone showed up just once. The V call is TRBV4-1, the J call TRBJ1-1, with 7 bases fitting TRBD1. Germline V gene lookup returns CDR1 MGHRA and CDR2 YSYEKL. With 4 bases clipped from V and 3 bases from J, the junction kept 5 bases outside the gene matches. CDR3 size: 14 residues. This CDR3 reads CASSPTGVDTEAFF. DNA for the CDR3: TGCGCCAGCAGCCCAACAGGGGTAGACACTGAAGCTTTCTTT.

The chain couples TRBV25-1 to TRBJ2-2, with TRBD2 matching over 8 bases. The CDR3 loop spans 14 amino acids. The junction had 7 bases not matched to a gene; V was cut back by 6 bases and J by 7 bases. The germline V gene has CDR1 MGHDK and CDR2 SYGVNS. This CDR3 reads CASRGAGGSGELFF. Written as DNA, the CDR3 is TGTGCCAGCAGGGGCGCGGGGGGAAGCGGGGAGCTGTTTTTT.

This chain connects TRBV2 to TRBJ1-2, with D perhaps matching TRBD1 (5 bases). Germline V gene data show CDR1 as SNHLY and CDR2 as FYNNEI. The V end lost 3 bases, the J end lost 2 bases, and 10 bases lay between the germline ends. The length of the CDR3 is 14 residues. The DNA for the CDR3 is TGTGCCAGCAGTGAGTTGACAGAGAACTATGGCTACACCTTC. This translates into CASSELTENYGYTF.